This T cell receptor (beta chain) stems from a study of T-cell reconstitution after alpha-beta-depleted transplantation in children. Preparing the TCRbeta library involved the use of unique molecular identifiers. TCRdb re-called the PCR reads with MiXCR, one entry per CDR3 protein. The data contain about 610,000 distinct CDR3 sequences, roughly a tenth of them singletons. The V end lost 3 bases, the J end lost 2 bases, and 12 bases lay between the germline ends. The CDR3 length is 15 residues. Germline V gives CDR1 SGHAT, CDR2 FQNNGV. The sequences come from PBMCs from the stem cell graft donor, collected from the stem cell graft. The sequence came from a human donor who donated a stem cell graft to a child with acute myeloid leukemia. The rearrangement uses TRBV11-2 and TRBJ2-3; the D gene is possibly TRBD2 (5 bases). Here the CDR3 DNA reads TGTGCCAGCAGCTTTACTGCGCGGGCCACAGATACGCAGTATTTT. Its translation is CASSFTARATDTQYF.